This T cell receptor (beta chain) appears in the sequencing data of a study of T cell responses to AZD1222 COVID-19 vaccine. Study details: Second-dose groups at about 4 or about 12 weeks were pooled.

Per the germline V gene, CDR1 is SGHTA and CDR2 is FQGTGA. J lost 0 bases, V lost 4 bases, and 4 bases had no gene match. This CDR3 is built from 16 residues. On this clone itself: Its specificity is not known.

Study findings and constraints: Clonal diversity was possibly underestimated, and white British individuals and females predominated among donors. Among vaccine-associated CD4 TCRs, coverage spanned spike, with dominance at 160-218 and 743-854. Elevations in Spike-specific TCR breadth and depth followed administration of two AZD1222 doses.

Profiled with immunoSEQ multiplex PCR; TCRdb holds only in-frame clones, not every one. The data contain approximately 97,000 clones, about nine tenths of them singletons. This chain connects TRBV7-3 to TRBJ2-3; TRBD2 agrees at 10 bases. This specimen consisted of peripheral blood, obtained on day 0 of AZD1222 vaccination. The clonotype originates from an adult in good health. CDR3 coding DNA: TGTGCCAGCAGCTCGGGACTAGCGCCTAGCACAGATACGCAGTATTTT. Translated, it gives CASSSGLAPSTDTQYF. The full variable domain, with the rest looked up from reference TRBV7-3 and TRBJ2-3, is GAGVSQTPSNKVTEKGKYVELRCDPISGHTALYWYRQSLGQGPEFLIYFQGTGAADDSGLPNDRFFAVRPEGSVSTLKIQRTERGDSAVYLCASSSGLAPSTDTQYFGPGTRLTVL.